These 32 T cell receptor beta chains came from one sample sequenced in a study of shared clonotypes between healthy human individuals. Method: immunoSEQ multiplex PCR; TCRdb's copy keeps in-frame clones and lacks some. The sample has 850,000 to 1,100,000 clones; approximately 80% are singletons. Sequencing input: memory CD4+ T cells from PBMCs. Subset reported: CD45RA-negative fraction. These TCRs come from a man aged 18 to 29 in good health. Some clones in this sample may be carry-over from other donors' samples.

The CDR3 reads CASSLISGPTGELFF. In DNA, the CDR3 is TGTGCCAGCAGCTTAATTTCCGGCCCAACCGGGGAGCTGTTTTTT. V and J are TRBV7-3 and TRBJ2-2; D remains unclear. V was shortened by 1 base and J by 5 bases, with 11 bases between the two germline ends. The CDR3 has 15 amino acids. From germline, CDR1 is SGHTA and CDR2 FQGTGA.

The DNA for the CDR3 is TGCGCCAGCAGCTCACACAGGGGGCCCGCAACTAATGAAAAACTGTTTTTT. Its translation: CASSSHRGPATNEKLFF. The chain carries TRBV5-1 and TRBJ1-4, with 9 bases lining up with TRBD1. The CDR3 covers 17 residues. Germline values: CDR1 SGHRS, CDR2 YFSETQ. V was pared by 3 bases and J by 0 bases, with 6 bases of the junction left unmatched. The variable domain in full, with the rest retrieved from reference TRBV5-1 and TRBJ1-4, is KAGVTQTPRYLIKTRGQQVTLSCSPISGHRSVSWYQQTPGQGLQFLFEYFSETQRNKGNFPGRFSGRQFSNSRSEMNVSTLELGDSALYLCASSSHRGPATNEKLFFGSGTQLSVL.

The CDR3 here is CASSIGGRAVEAFF. The CDR3 coding sequence is TGTGCCAGTAGTATCGGGGGAAGGGCCGTAGAGGCTTTCTTT. The chain couples TRBV19 to TRBJ1-1; tentative D call: TRBD1 (5 bases). This CDR3 comprises 14 residues. Deletions cut 3 bases from V and 11 bases from J, with 19 bases between. The germline V gene has CDR1 LNHDA and CDR2 SQIVND (reference sequence). The whole variable domain, filled in from reference TRBV19 and TRBJ1-1, reads DGGITQSPKYLFRKEGQNVTLSCEQNLNHDAMYWYRQDPGQGLRLIYYSQIVNDFQKGDIAEGYSVSREKKESFPLTVTSAQKNPTAFYLCASSIGGRAVEAFFGQGTRLTVV.

At least ten counts were recorded for this clone. V and J are TRBV4-2 and TRBJ1-2; no clear D. V dropped 4 bases and J dropped 2 bases, with 11 bases sitting between them. Looked up from germline, CDR1 is LGHNA and CDR2 is YNFKEQ. The CDR3 runs 14 residues. The CDR3 DNA reads TGTGCCAGCAGCCTTACCCCAAGCAACTATGGCTACACCTTC. It encodes CASSLTPSNYGYTF.

The chain is built from TRBV2 and TRBJ2-2, with D possibly TRBD1 on 5 matching bases. The V end was cut by 3 bases, the J end by 4 bases, with 12 bases between. Germline CDR1 and CDR2: SNHLY and FYNNEI. The CDR3 has 15 residues. The CDR3 spells CASSDQGFGTGELFF. The CDR3 nucleotides are TGTGCCAGCAGTGATCAGGGTTTTGGCACCGGGGAGCTGTTTTTT.

Turning to this clone: Other nucleotide sequences from this sample produce the same CDR3. The V and J genes are TRBV9 and TRBJ1-3, with D hard to call. The V gene's germline CDR1 is SGDLS and CDR2 YYNGEE. This CDR3 has 15 amino acids. Trimming stripped 0 bases from V and 0 bases from J, with 7 bases between. The CDR3 spells CASSVDPSSGNTIYF. DNA for the CDR3: TGTGCCAGCAGCGTAGATCCATCCTCTGGAAACACCATATATTTT.

This clone was detected ten times or more. The V gene is TRBV29-1, the J gene TRBJ2-1, with 11 bases fitting TRBD2. This CDR3 is built from 15 residues. The V and J ends lost 5 bases and 0 bases, in that order; junction bases with no gene match: 3. Germline V gives CDR1 SQVTM, CDR2 ANQGSEA. In DNA form, the CDR3 reads TGCAGCGTTATAGCGGGAGGGCCCTCCTACAATGAGCAGTTCTTC. It yields the protein CSVIAGGPSYNEQFF.

V and J are TRBV29-1 and TRBJ2-5; 12 nucleotides line up with TRBD1. Germline CDR1 reads SQVTM; CDR2 reads ANQGSEA. The CDR3 extends over 14 amino acids. V shed 8 bases, J shed 4 bases, and the junction held 8 bases outside the gene matches. The CDR3 DNA follows: TGCAGCATGTGGGACAGGGGGCGTAGAGAGACCCAGTACTTC. Translation: CSMWDRGRRETQYF.

This rearrangement joins TRBV30 to TRBJ2-5; D tentatively reads TRBD1 or TRBD2 (5 bases each). CDR1 and CDR2 from the germline V gene are GTSNPN and SVGIG (reference sequence). The CDR3 has 11 residues. V dropped 7 bases and J dropped 5 bases, with 11 bases sitting between them. CDR3 DNA sequence: TGTGCCTCCGGGACGGGGGAGACCCAGTACTTC. It is translated as CASGTGETQYF.

The rearrangement uses TRBV5-4 and TRBJ2-5, with 8 bases matching TRBD2. This CDR3 has 14 residues. The junction had 4 bases not matched to a gene; V was cut back by 2 bases and J by 4 bases. Germline CDR1 is SGHNT and CDR2 is YYREEE (reference sequence). This CDR3 reads CASSFPGGVETQYF. CDR3 sequence (DNA): TGTGCCAGCAGCTTCCCGGGGGGGGTAGAGACCCAGTACTTC.

The V call is TRBV6-1, the J call TRBJ2-6; 7 positions match TRBD1. V trimming: 0 bases; J trimming: 4 bases; junction bases outside the gene matches: 6. The CDR3 extends over 17 amino acids. Germline assignment: CDR1 MNHNS and CDR2 SASEGT. CDR3 sequence: CASSEADRLSGANVLTF. The CDR3 DNA reads as TGTGCCAGCAGTGAAGCGGACAGGCTCTCCGGGGCCAACGTCCTGACTTTC.

The V and J genes are TRBV7-3 and TRBJ1-4, with D perhaps TRBD1 (5 bases). Germline V lookup: CDR1 SGHTA, CDR2 FQGTGA. V was shortened by 10 bases and J by 8 bases, with 14 bases between the two germline ends. The CDR3 has 12 amino acids. In DNA form, the CDR3 reads TGTGCCATCATGACAGATGGGGAAAAACTGTTTTTT. This sequence encodes CAIMTDGEKLFF.

The V and J genes are TRBV6-1 and TRBJ1-2, with 7 nucleotides matching TRBD1. CDR1 and CDR2 (germline): MNHNS, SASEGT. The CDR3 sequence is 14 residues long. J was trimmed by 4 bases and V by 1 base; bases with no gene match: 3. The CDR3 sequence is CASSEGQGGYGYTF. The CDR3 region has the DNA TGTGCCAGCAGTGAAGGACAGGGTGGCTATGGCTACACCTTC.

This clone was seen just once. The V and J genes are TRBV7-3 and TRBJ1-2, with 9 positions matching TRBD1. Germline V gene lookup returns CDR1 SGHTA and CDR2 FQGTGA. V dropped 5 bases and J dropped 5; count of bases not matched to a gene: 6. This CDR3 contains 14 residues. CDR3 amino acids: CASSPRTGDYGYTF. DNA of the CDR3: TGTGCCAGCAGCCCCAGGACAGGGGATTATGGCTACACCTTC.

The chain carries TRBV4-1 and TRBJ2-5; 10 nucleotides align to TRBD1. With V trimmed by 3 bases and J by 3 bases, 4 bases remained unmatched. Germline lookup yields CDR1 MGHRA and CDR2 YSYEKL. The CDR3 runs to 15 residues. CDR3 DNA sequence: TGCGCCAGCAGCCACCTGGGACAGGGGAAAGAGACCCAGTACTTC. It translates to CASSHLGQGKETQYF.

This clone was recorded at least ten times. The rearrangement joins TRBV5-4 to TRBJ1-1, with TRBD1 matching 8 bases. Losses at the gene ends were 1 base for V and 5 bases for J; bases not matched to a gene: 7. CDR1 and CDR2 (germline): SGHNT, YYREEE (reference sequence). The CDR3 totals 15 residues. DNA of the CDR3: TGTGCCAGCAGCTTGTTGACAGGGGTAGGAACTGAAGCTTTCTTT. It is translated as CASSLLTGVGTEAFF.

V and J are TRBV4-2 and TRBJ1-1; 10 bases agree with TRBD1. The CDR3 covers 15 residues. Germline lookup yields CDR1 LGHNA and CDR2 YNFKEQ. Unmatched junction bases numbered 3, after V lost 1 base and J lost 4 bases. This CDR3 reads CASSQGTGGGTEAFF. In DNA, the CDR3 is TGTGCCAGCAGCCAAGGGACAGGGGGAGGCACTGAAGCTTTCTTT.

The genes are TRBV28 and TRBJ2-7; 9 nucleotides match TRBD2. Unmatched junction bases numbered 2, after V lost 1 base and J lost 4 bases. Germline V gene lookup returns CDR1 MDHEN and CDR2 SYDVKM. The CDR3 is 14 amino acids. CDR3: CASSLLAGVYEQYF. For the CDR3, the DNA is TGTGCCAGCAGTTTATTAGCGGGAGTTTACGAGCAGTACTTC.

Details on this clone: The identical CDR3 is also encoded by other nucleotide sequences in the sample. The chain links TRBV28 to TRBJ2-7; no firm D call. V shed 5 bases and J shed 0 bases, with 5 bases lying between them. This CDR3 has 12 amino acids. The germline V gene has CDR1 MDHEN and CDR2 SYDVKM. The CDR3 sequence: CASSLTSYEQYF. The CDR3 coding sequence is TGTGCCAGCAGTCTGACCTCCTACGAGCAGTACTTC.

This rearrangement joins TRBV13 to TRBJ2-3; 8 bases line up with TRBD1. The junction had 15 bases not matched to a gene; V was cut back by 8 bases and J by 5 bases. Germline CDR1 and CDR2: PRHDT and FYEKMQ (reference sequence). The CDR3 contains 16 residues. CDR3 in amino acids: CASGRRGQGVLDTQYF. CDR3 DNA: TGTGCCAGCGGGCGACGTGGACAGGGCGTGTTAGATACGCAGTATTTT.

The chain is built from TRBV5-1 and TRBJ2-1; D uncertain. The germline V gene encodes CDR1 SGHRS and CDR2 YFSETQ. Trimming took 0 bases from V and 7 from J, leaving 20 bases between them. CDR3 size: 17 residues. CDR3 nucleotides: TGCGCCAGCAGCTTGGCCCAGACATCAGGCCTTCTAAATGAGCAGTTCTTC. Its translation: CASSLAQTSGLLNEQFF.

V is TRBV7-9 and J is TRBJ2-1, with 7 nucleotides matching TRBD2. The CDR3 is 15 residues long. The V gene end was trimmed by 7 bases and the J gene end by 8 bases; junction bases not matched to a gene: 14. CDR1 is SEHNR, CDR2 FQNEAQ, per germline (reference sequence). The CDR3 sequence is CASILGGSGRYEQFF. The CDR3 nucleotides are TGTGCCAGCATCCTGGGGGGGAGTGGACGATATGAGCAGTTCTTC. Variable domain in full (rest from reference TRBV7-9 and TRBJ2-1): DTGVSQNPRHKITKRGQNVTFRCDPISEHNRLYWYRQTLGQGPEFLTYFQNEAQLEKSRLLSDRFSAERPKGSFSTLEIQRTEQGDSAMYLCASILGGSGRYEQFFGPGTRLTVL.

The V and J genes are TRBV11-1 and TRBJ2-7; 8 positions match TRBD1. V dropped 5 bases and J dropped 3; count of bases not matched to a gene: 6. The CDR3 consists of 14 residues. CDR1 and CDR2 from the germline V gene are SGHAT and FQDESV (reference sequence). This CDR3 reads CASSPQGQVYEQYF. CDR3 in DNA: TGTGCCAGCAGCCCGCAGGGACAGGTCTACGAGCAGTACTTC.

A note on this clone: This sample also contains other DNA sequences that code for the same CDR3. This rearrangement joins TRBV18 to TRBJ2-2; the match to TRBD2 covers 8 bases. There are 16 residues in the CDR3. Germline V gene data show CDR1 as KGHSH and CDR2 as LQKENI. J was trimmed by 2 bases and V by 2 bases; bases with no gene match: 4. The CDR3 DNA sequence: TGTGCCAGCTCACCAGCACTAGCGGATAACACCGGGGAGCTGTTTTTT. This translates into CASSPALADNTGELFF. Complete variable domain (other parts from reference TRBV18 and TRBJ2-2): NAGVMQNPRHLVRRRGQEARLRCSPMKGHSHVYWYRQLPEEGLKFMVYLQKENIIDESGMPKERFSAEFPKEGPSILRIQQVVRGDSAAYFCASSPALADNTGELFFGEGSRLTVL.

Comment on this clone: At one of its ends the junction is not consistent with the germline gene, which may arise from a read error. V gene TRBV4-1 combines with J gene TRBJ1-1; D is undetermined. Germline V lookup: CDR1 MGHRA, CDR2 YSYEKL. This CDR3 has 12 residues. CDR3 in DNA: TGCGCCAGCAGCAAAGAGGGAACTGAAGCTTTCTTT. Encoded protein: CASSKEGTEAFF.

The chain joins TRBV28 to TRBJ1-1; the D gene is possibly TRBD1 (6 bases). The V end was cut by 3 bases, the J end by 7 bases, with 9 bases between. The CDR3 totals 12 residues. Germline V lookup: CDR1 MDHEN, CDR2 SYDVKM. This CDR3 reads CASSFRDNEAFF. In DNA, the CDR3 is TGTGCCAGCAGTTTCCGGGACAATGAAGCTTTCTTT.

The chain recombines TRBV27 with TRBJ2-7; D not certain. Germline CDR1 is MNHEY and CDR2 is SMNVEV (reference sequence). This CDR3 spans 16 amino acids. Trimming pared 6 bases from V and 2 bases from J, leaving 20 bases between. The CDR3 sequence: CASSQNGLLLTYEQYF. CDR3 coding DNA: TGTGCCAGCAGCCAGAACGGCCTTCTCCTTACCTACGAGCAGTACTTC.

The rearrangement uses TRBV30 and TRBJ1-1; 8 positions agree with TRBD1. The junction had 11 bases not matched to a gene; V was cut back by 2 bases and J by 12 bases. CDR3 size: 13 residues. From germline, CDR1 is GTSNPN and CDR2 SVGIG (reference sequence). DNA of the CDR3: TGTGCCTGGAGTAAGGGTGGCAGGGGGCCGTCTTTCTTT. Translation gives CAWSKGGRGPSFF.

This clone has only one observation. The chain combines TRBV28 with TRBJ1-2; 12 nucleotides match TRBD1. V lost 5 bases to trimming and J lost 8 bases; unmatched junction nucleotides: 12. The CDR3 has 16 residues. Per germline, CDR1 MDHEN and CDR2 SYDVKM. CDR3 coding DNA: TGTGCCAGCAGTCCCCAGCCGGGACAGGGGGCTGAAGGCTACACCTTC. Its translation: CASSPQPGQGAEGYTF.

The rearrangement joins TRBV11-2 to TRBJ2-7; D is unresolved. Germline CDR1 and CDR2: SGHAT and FQNNGV. This CDR3 region has 14 residues. Trimming removed 8 bases from V and 5 bases from J, with 19 bases in between. CDR3 loop: CASGSLSSRDEQYF. CDR3 DNA: TGTGCCAGCGGGTCCCTGTCCTCTCGGGACGAGCAGTACTTC.

The chain joins TRBV28 to TRBJ2-5, with 8 nucleotides matching TRBD2. Germline V gene sequence: CDR1 MDHEN, CDR2 SYDVKM. The J segment lost 6 bases and the V segment lost 6 bases, leaving 6 bases of the junction unmatched. The CDR3 is 13 residues long. The CDR3 bases are TGTGCCAGCAGCCTGACTAGCGTGAAGACCCAGTACTTC. Translation gives CASSLTSVKTQYF.

Concerning this clone itself: Other nucleotide sequences in the sample specify the same CDR3. V and J are TRBV30 and TRBJ1-5, with D uncertain. V was shortened by 0 bases and J by 1 base, with 7 bases between the two germline ends. Germline V gives CDR1 GTSNPN, CDR2 SVGIG (reference sequence). CDR3 size: 14 residues. Written as DNA, the CDR3 is TGTGCCTGGAGTGTAACGGTGAGCAATCAGCCCCAGCATTTT. This translates into CAWSVTVSNQPQHF.